This T cell receptor beta chain is drawn from a study of blood T cell repertoires in COVID-19. The CDR3 extends over 15 amino acids. Germline-derived CDR1 and CDR2 are KGHSH and LQKENI. V was cut by 0 bases and J by 0 bases, with 9 bases left in between. TCRdb's copy holds only in-frame clones and misses some; the assay was immunoSEQ multiplex PCR. This table holds around 310,000 clones, 88% found once. Participant ages covered roughly 18 to 90 years across 20 to 25 US areas. Cohort assignment relied on participant-reported clinical history. The sample consisted of PBMCs or T cells enriched from blood (not recorded which). This TCR derives from a man aged 25-45 years who had recovered from COVID-19. The V gene is TRBV18, the J gene TRBJ2-7, with D unresolved. The CDR3 nucleotides read TGTGCCAGCTCACCACCGGGTAGCAGCTCCTACGAGCAGTACTTC. Protein sequence: CASSPPGSSSYEQYF. Based on the CDR3 plus reference TRBV18 and TRBJ2-7, the full variable domain is NAGVMQNPRHLVRRRGQEARLRCSPMKGHSHVYWYRQLPEEGLKFMVYLQKENIIDESGMPKERFSAEFPKEGPSILRIQQVVRGDSAAYFCASSPPGSSSYEQYFGPGTRLTVT.